The 6 T cell receptor beta chains listed next were all sequenced from one sample in a study of T cells after yellow fever vaccination. TCRdb re-derived calls from the 5' RACE reads in MiXCR, one entry per CDR3 protein. The sample includes some 560,000 distinct CDR3 sequences, about 19% of them seen just once. Specimen: PBMCs, collected 15 days after the yellow fever booster vaccination. The receptor source for this set is a man aged 25 to 40 who received the YFV17D yellow fever vaccine.

The CDR3 here is CSVGRWDQNSPLHF. DNA for the CDR3: TGCAGCGTTGGTAGATGGGATCAAAATTCACCCCTCCACTTT. The chain carries TRBV29-1 and TRBJ1-6; D unresolved. Trimming shortened V by 4 bases and J by 7 bases, and 14 bases separated the two germline ends. CDR1 and CDR2 from the germline V gene are SQVTM and ANQGSEA. This CDR3 is 14 amino acids long.

The rearrangement links TRBV3-1 to TRBJ1-2; D ambiguous. The length of the CDR3 is 14 residues. Germline V gives CDR1 LGHDT, CDR2 YNNKEL (reference sequence). V shed 1 base and J shed 4 bases, with 10 bases lying between them. The CDR3: CASSQGSSAYGYTF. The DNA for the CDR3 is TGTGCCAGCAGCCAAGGGTCCAGTGCCTATGGCTACACCTTC. The complete variable domain, with remaining parts taken from reference TRBV3-1 and TRBJ1-2, reads DTAVSQTPKYLVTQMGNDKSIKCEQNLGHDTMYWYKQDSKKFLKIMFSYNNKELIINETVPNRFSPKSPDKAHLNLHINSLELGDSAVYFCASSQGSSAYGYTFGSGTRLTVV.

This chain connects TRBV20-1 to TRBJ2-3; no reliable D call. V lost 7 bases, J lost 3 bases, and 17 bases lay in between. CDR3 length: 14 amino acids. Germline CDR1 DFQATT, CDR2 SNEGSKA (reference sequence). The CDR3 DNA is TGCAGTGGATGGAGTCCTGGGTGGACAGATACGCAGTATTTT. It encodes CSGWSPGWTDTQYF.

This clonotype was recorded a few times. This chain links TRBV12-3 or TRBV12-4 with TRBJ2-7; 7 nucleotides agree with TRBD1. Trimming took 4 bases from V and 3 from J; bases not matched to a gene: 9. This CDR3 region has 15 residues. DNA of the CDR3: TGTGCCAGCAGTTCTGGGACAGAAACTAACTACGAGCAGTACTTC. Protein: CASSSGTETNYEQYF.

This clonotype came up once. This chain joins TRBV29-1 and TRBJ2-6; TRBD1 agrees at 9 bases. This CDR3 spans 17 amino acids. Trimming took 7 bases from V and 4 from J; bases not matched to a gene: 14. Germline CDR1 and CDR2: SQVTM and ANQGSEA. The CDR3 sequence: CSAVHWTGEVGANVLTF. Here the CDR3 DNA reads TGCAGCGCCGTCCATTGGACAGGGGAGGTGGGGGCCAACGTCCTGACTTTC.

The chain joins TRBV28 to TRBJ2-7, with 10 bases fitting TRBD2. Germline CDR1 and CDR2: MDHEN and SYDVKM. The CDR3 extends over 16 amino acids. The trim removed 4 bases at V and 1 base at J, leaving 7 bases unmatched. DNA for the CDR3: TGTGCCAGCAGTTGGACTAGCGGAGATGATTCCTACGAGCAGTACTTC. The encoded protein is CASSWTSGDDSYEQYF.